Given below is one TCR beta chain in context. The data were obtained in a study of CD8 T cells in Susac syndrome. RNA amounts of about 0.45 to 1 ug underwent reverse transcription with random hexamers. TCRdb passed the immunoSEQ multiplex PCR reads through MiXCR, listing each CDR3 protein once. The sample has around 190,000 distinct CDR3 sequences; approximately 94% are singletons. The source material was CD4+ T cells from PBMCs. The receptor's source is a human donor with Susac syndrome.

The CDR3 nucleotides are TGTGCCAGCAGCTTGATAGGACGCCCGAGTCCCCGGGGGTCCTACAATGAGCAGTTCTTC. It codes for CASSLIGRPSPRGSYNEQFF. The chain uses TRBV11-1 and TRBJ2-1, with a possible D match to TRBD2 (6 bases). The V end lost 3 bases, the J end lost 1 base, and 25 bases lay between the germline ends. CDR3 length equals 20 residues. CDR1 and CDR2 from the germline V gene are SGHAT and FQDESV (reference sequence).